This TCR beta chain was sequenced during a study of T cell responses to AZD1222 COVID-19 vaccine. Study conclusions and caveats: Spike-specific TCR depth and breadth grew after two AZD1222 doses. Clonal diversity was possibly underestimated; the donors were predominantly white British and more often female.

In regard to this clone: What it binds is unknown.

From germline, CDR1 is LNHDA and CDR2 SQIVND (reference sequence). CDR3 length: 17 residues. V was pared by 3 bases and J by 5 bases, with 11 bases of the junction left unmatched. Clones were read by immunoSEQ multiplex PCR, and TCRdb kept only the in-frame ones, dropping some. The data contain 50,000 to 55,000 clones, around 84% of them singletons. The TCR was taken from an adult in good health. J is TRBJ2-3 and V is TRBV19, with 10 bases aligning to TRBD2. Sample: peripheral blood, taken on day 0 of AZD1222 vaccination. CDR3 nucleotide sequence: TGTGCCAGTAGTATGATGGCGCTAGCGGGAGTTATAGATACGCAGTATTTT. It yields the protein CASSMMALAGVIDTQYF.